Listed here are 21 T cell receptor beta chains from one sample, sequenced in a study of blood T cell repertoires in COVID-19. Some clones are missing from TCRdb's copy, which holds only in-frame ones; the method was immunoSEQ multiplex PCR. The sample holds around 140,000 clones; over 70% are singletons and the top ten take around 1.7%. Sequenced: peripheral blood. The receptors come from a woman aged 50 to 60 with acute or convalescent COVID-19.

This chain links TRBV10-3 with TRBJ1-5; 8 bases match TRBD1. After removal of 6 bases from V and 2 bases from J, the junction contained 3 bases not matched to a gene. Germline V gene lookup returns CDR1 ENHRY and CDR2 SYGVKD. CDR3 size: 14 residues. As DNA, the CDR3 is TGTGCCATCAGGGACAGGGAGGGCAATCAGCCCCAGCATTTT. Encoded protein: CAIRDREGNQPQHF.

The chain combines TRBV3-1 (or the pseudogene TRBV3-2) with TRBJ2-2; D perhaps matches TRBD2 (7 bases). This CDR3 has 14 amino acids. CDR1 and CDR2 from the germline V gene are LGHDT and YNNKEL (reference sequence). The ends were cut back, 1 base at V and 7 bases at J, with 10 bases in the middle. In DNA, the CDR3 is TGTGCCAGCAGCCAAGCCGGGGGGCGCGGGGAGCTGTTTTTT. Translated: CASSQAGGRGELFF.

V is TRBV6-5 and J is TRBJ2-7; 8 bases match TRBD1. V was clipped by 5 bases and J by 0 bases; unmatched bases: 3. This CDR3 spans 14 amino acids. Germline CDR1 is MNHEY and CDR2 is SVGAGI. The CDR3 loop is CASSPGQASYEQYF. The DNA for the CDR3 is TGTGCCAGCAGTCCGGGACAGGCCTCCTACGAGCAGTACTTC.

This clone has only a few counts. The chain joins TRBV2 to TRBJ2-2; D may be TRBD1 (5 bases). CDR1 and CDR2 (germline): SNHLY, FYNNEI. The ends were cut back, 10 bases at V and 1 base at J, with 10 bases in the middle. The CDR3 extends over 13 amino acids. CDR3 in DNA: TGTGCCACCCAAGACAGGAACACCGGGGAGCTGTTTTTT. Amino acid sequence: CATQDRNTGELFF.

In this sample, this clone turned up once. The V call is TRBV5-6, the J call TRBJ1-5, with TRBD1 identical over 9 bases. Unmatched junction bases numbered 4, after V lost 2 bases and J lost 4 bases. Germline V lookup: CDR1 SGHDT, CDR2 YYEEEE. The CDR3 consists of 15 residues. The CDR3 reads CASSLGQGLNQPQHF. CDR3 nucleotides: TGTGCCAGCAGCTTAGGACAGGGGCTAAATCAGCCCCAGCATTTT.

Concerning this clone: One base away lies a much larger clone, so this may be a sequencing read error. V gene TRBV7-9 combines with J gene TRBJ1-1; D remains ambiguous. V was pared by 5 bases and J by 1 base, with 8 bases between. CDR3 length: 13 amino acids. Germline V gene lookup returns CDR1 SEHNR and CDR2 FQNEAQ (reference sequence). CDR3 sequence: CASSLEGNTEAFF. The CDR3 nucleotides are TGTGCCAGCAGCCTCGAGGGGAACACTGAAGCTTTCTTT.

The chain uses TRBV11-3 and TRBJ1-6; D is uncertain. The CDR3 is made up of 13 amino acids. The V gene's germline CDR1 is SGHNT and CDR2 YENEEA. V was shortened by 1 base and J by 6 bases, with 4 bases between the two germline ends. CDR3 in amino acids: CASSLGSNSPLHF. Written as DNA, the CDR3 is TGTGCCAGCAGCTTAGGGAGTAATTCACCCCTCCACTTT.

The chain combines TRBV9 with TRBJ2-1; 7 bases agree with TRBD2. CDR1 and CDR2 from the germline V gene are SGDLS and YYNGEE. The CDR3 totals 16 residues. V lost 1 base to trimming and J lost 2 bases; unmatched junction nucleotides: 6. CDR3 DNA sequence: TGTGCCAGCAGCGTAAGGTGGGAGGGCGCCTACAATGAGCAGTTCTTC. It encodes CASSVRWEGAYNEQFF.

The chain employs TRBV20-1 and TRBJ2-6; no clear D. This CDR3 region has 14 residues. CDR1 and CDR2 from the germline V gene are DFQATT and SNEGSKA (reference sequence). The V and J ends lost 3 bases and 0 bases respectively, with 6 bases between them. The CDR3 here is CSASPSSGANVLTF. As DNA, the CDR3 is TGCAGTGCTAGTCCATCCTCTGGGGCCAACGTCCTGACTTTC.

This chain connects TRBV13 to TRBJ1-5; 11 bases map to TRBD1. With 5 bases clipped from V and 7 bases from J, the junction kept 4 bases outside the gene matches. The CDR3 has 14 amino acids. CDR1 and CDR2 from the germline V gene are PRHDT and FYEKMQ (reference sequence). This CDR3 reads CASSQGQGVQPQHF. The CDR3 bases are TGTGCCAGCAGCCAGGGACAGGGGGTCCAGCCCCAGCATTTT.

V is TRBV21-1 and J is TRBJ2-1; the table gives TRBD2 as D, unverified against the DNA. TRBV21-1 represents a pseudogene. CDR3 length: 16 amino acids. The DNA for the CDR3 is TGTGCCAGCAGCACGCAAATGGAGCGGGGAGGCAATGAGCAGTTCTTC. It specifies CASSTQMERGGNEQFF.

This clone was seen a handful of times. The V gene is TRBV7-9, the J gene TRBJ2-7; D gene unclear. V shed 1 base and J shed 2 bases, with 9 bases lying between them. This CDR3 is built from 14 residues. CDR1 and CDR2 (germline): SEHNR, FQNEAQ (reference sequence). The CDR3 here is CASSLVTGAYEQYF. Here the CDR3 DNA reads TGTGCCAGCAGCTTAGTCACGGGTGCCTACGAGCAGTACTTC.

This chain connects TRBV4-2 to TRBJ2-7, with TRBD1 matching over 10 bases. Per germline, CDR1 LGHNA and CDR2 YNFKEQ. This CDR3 contains 16 residues. The J segment lost 0 bases and the V segment lost 1 base, leaving 3 bases of the junction unmatched. The chain's CDR3 is CASSQGGQGFSYEQYF. The CDR3 DNA sequence: TGTGCCAGCAGCCAAGGGGGACAGGGGTTCTCCTACGAGCAGTACTTC.

This clone was detected only once. The chain recombines TRBV11-2 with TRBJ2-1; 12 bases fit TRBD2. Germline V gives CDR1 SGHAT, CDR2 FQNNGV. Trimming took 1 base from V and 10 from J; bases not matched to a gene: 5. This CDR3 region has 15 residues. Here the CDR3 reads CASSLGLAGGAEQFF. CDR3 bases: TGTGCCAGCAGCTTAGGGCTAGCGGGAGGGGCCGAGCAGTTCTTC.

This clone was counted once. The chain couples TRBV18 to TRBJ2-1, with D possibly TRBD2 on 6 matching bases. V lost 0 bases and J 7 bases, leaving 16 bases between the germline ends. The CDR3 length is 16 residues. The germline gives CDR1 KGHSH, CDR2 LQKENI. The CDR3 here is CASSPPLVFGRNEQFF. Written as DNA, the CDR3 is TGTGCCAGCTCACCACCCCTAGTGTTTGGGAGGAATGAGCAGTTCTTC.

The genes are TRBV11-2 and TRBJ2-7; TRBD2 aligns across 7 bases. The germline CDR1 and CDR2 sequences are SGHAT and FQNNGV. The CDR3 spans 14 residues. The junction had 4 bases not matched to a gene; V was cut back by 5 bases and J by 0 bases. The CDR3 sequence: CASSPGGSSYEQYF. The CDR3 region has the DNA TGTGCCAGCAGCCCGGGGGGAAGCTCCTACGAGCAGTACTTC.

This chain connects TRBV12-3 or TRBV12-4 to TRBJ1-5; D is uncertain. CDR3 length: 13 amino acids. The V end lost 0 bases, the J end lost 6 bases, and 6 bases lay between the germline ends. CDR3 loop: CASSLAQVQPQHF. The CDR3 DNA follows: TGTGCCAGCAGTTTAGCGCAGGTTCAGCCCCAGCATTTT.

The count of this clone is one. V and J are TRBV25-1 and TRBJ1-2; a weak D match, TRBD1 (6 bases). Germline V CDR1 and CDR2: MGHDK, SYGVNS. V was shortened by 6 bases and J by 9 bases, with 17 bases between the two germline ends. The CDR3 totals 13 residues. The CDR3 loop is CASRGAGYVSYTF. The CDR3 nucleotides read TGTGCCAGCAGGGGGGCTGGATATGTGAGCTACACCTTC.

The chain is built from TRBV3-1 (or the pseudogene TRBV3-2) and TRBJ2-5; 8 nucleotides agree with TRBD2. The CDR3 runs 14 residues. Germline V gene lookup returns CDR1 LGHDT and CDR2 YNNKEL (reference sequence). V dropped 10 bases and J dropped 0; count of bases not matched to a gene: 7. The CDR3, as DNA: TGTGCCACCGGACTAGCTCTGTACCAAGAGACCCAGTACTTC. Protein product: CATGLALYQETQYF.

This chain connects TRBV19 to TRBJ2-1; TRBD2 might be the D (5 bases). This CDR3 has 13 residues. The V gene's germline CDR1 is LNHDA and CDR2 SQIVND (reference sequence). The ends were cut back, 7 bases at V and 8 bases at J, with 15 bases in the middle. The CDR3 region has the DNA TGTGCCAGTAATACAGTGGTCGGGGATGAGCAGTTCTTC. Translation gives CASNTVVGDEQFF.

The chain is built from TRBV19 and TRBJ1-1; D might be TRBD1 (5 bases). Trimming took 11 bases from V and 4 from J, leaving 11 bases between them. CDR1 and CDR2 from the germline V gene are LNHDA and SQIVND (reference sequence). The CDR3 extends over 11 amino acids. CDR3 protein: CAVGGVTEAFF. The CDR3 region has the DNA TGTGCCGTGGGGGGGGTCACTGAAGCTTTCTTT.